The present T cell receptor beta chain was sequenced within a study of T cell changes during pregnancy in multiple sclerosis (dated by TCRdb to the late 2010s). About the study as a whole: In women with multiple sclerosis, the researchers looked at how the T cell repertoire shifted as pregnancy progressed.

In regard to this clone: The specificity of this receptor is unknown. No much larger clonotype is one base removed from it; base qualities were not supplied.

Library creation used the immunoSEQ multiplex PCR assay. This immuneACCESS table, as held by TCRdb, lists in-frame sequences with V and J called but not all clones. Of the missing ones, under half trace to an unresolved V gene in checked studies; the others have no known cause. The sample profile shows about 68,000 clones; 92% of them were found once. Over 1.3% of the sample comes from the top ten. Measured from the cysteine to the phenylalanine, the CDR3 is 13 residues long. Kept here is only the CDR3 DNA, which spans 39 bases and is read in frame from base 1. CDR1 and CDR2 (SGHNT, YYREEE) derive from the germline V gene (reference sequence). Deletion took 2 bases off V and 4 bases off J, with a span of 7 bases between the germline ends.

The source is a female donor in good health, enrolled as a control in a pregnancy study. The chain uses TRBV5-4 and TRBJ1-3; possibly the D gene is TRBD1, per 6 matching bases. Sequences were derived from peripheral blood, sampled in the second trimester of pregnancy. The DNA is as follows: TGTGCCAGCAGCTTAGGGACAGGAAACACCATATATTTT. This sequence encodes CASSLGTGNTIYF.